Below, 10 T cell receptor beta chains from the same sample are listed, as sequenced in a study of regulatory T cells in long-lasting Graves disease. Library construction for TCR beta used iRepertoire HTBI primers and Arm-PCR of CDR3 regions. TCRdb re-called the multiplex PCR reads through MiXCR, storing one row per CDR3 protein. This repertoire shows 500,000 or so distinct CDR3 sequences, about a sixth found once; its top ten account for roughly an eighth. Described time point: newly diagnosed GD, antithyroid drugs for less than 3 months. Scientists built the TCR library using RNA that was extracted from PBMCs. This sample also belongs to another study, concerning T cells in Graves' hyperthyroidism and ophthalmopathy.

Sequencing was performed on peripheral blood mononuclear cells (PBMCs), taken at new diagnosis, from a patient treated with antithyroid drugs. These receptor sequences come from a man aged 35 to 55 with Graves disease.

This clonotype was seen at least ten times. J is TRBJ2-5 and V is TRBV11-2; D is unclear. The V gene lost 4 bases and the J gene lost 5 bases, with 5 bases spanning the gap. The germline V gene encodes CDR1 SGHAT and CDR2 FQNNGV. The CDR3 totals 11 residues. For the CDR3, the DNA is TGTGCCAGCAGCTCTTGGGAGACCCAGTACTTC. Protein sequence: CASSSWETQYF.

The chain combines TRBV20-1 with TRBJ2-7; D is undetermined. Germline lookup yields CDR1 DFQATT and CDR2 SNEGSKA (reference sequence). V was cut by 7 bases and J by 5 bases, with 12 bases left in between. This CDR3 has 11 residues. The CDR3 DNA is TGCAGTGTCGTTAGGTATAACGAGCAGTACTTC. This encodes CSVVRYNEQYF.

This clonotype was counted ten times or more. The chain links TRBV28 to TRBJ2-1; 10 bases line up with TRBD2. The J segment lost 7 bases and the V segment lost 6 bases, leaving 9 bases of the junction unmatched. Per germline, CDR1 MDHEN and CDR2 SYDVKM. The CDR3 sequence is 15 residues long. CDR3 bases: TGTGCCAGCAGACCGCAGCGGGAGGGCCGAAATGAGCAGTTCTTC. Encoded protein: CASRPQREGRNEQFF.

CDR3 sequence (DNA): TGTGCCACCAGTGATTTTGGTAGCGGGAGTCCCTACAATGAGCAGTTCTTC. Protein sequence: CATSDFGSGSPYNEQFF. The chain couples TRBV24-1 to TRBJ2-1, with TRBD2 matching 9 bases. This CDR3 is 17 amino acids long. After removal of 1 base from V and 2 bases from J, the junction contained 5 bases not matched to a gene. CDR1 and CDR2 from the germline V gene are KGHDR and SFDVKD.

This clonotype was seen at least ten times. This rearrangement joins TRBV12-3 or TRBV12-4 to TRBJ2-2; the match to TRBD2 covers 10 bases. The ends lost 5 bases at V and 6 bases at J; junction bases unmatched: 6. The CDR3 extends over 15 amino acids. The CDR3 nucleotides read TGTGCCAGCAGTAACCTAGCGGGAGTACCCGGGGAGCTGTTTTTT. Amino acid sequence: CASSNLAGVPGELFF.

Concerning this clonotype: Given a much more abundant clone one base away, this may be a read error. The genes are TRBV6-4 and TRBJ2-3, with D perhaps given as TRBD1 or TRBD2 (6 bases each). The J call may be in error: the DNA end matches TRBJ2-5 better. Germline CDR1 and CDR2: MRHNA and SNTAGT. The CDR3 length is 16 residues. The CDR3 protein is CASSELRGATKETQYF. The CDR3 DNA reads as TGTGCCAGCAGTGAACTGAGGGGGGCTACCAAAGAGACCCAGTACTTC.

This clonotype was recorded at least ten times. The chain recombines TRBV30 with TRBJ1-1; a weak D match, TRBD1 (5 bases). CDR1 is GTSNPN and CDR2 is SVGIG in the germline V gene (reference sequence). Trimming left V 4 bases short and J 2 bases short, with 11 bases between. The CDR3 length is 13 residues. CDR3 residues: CAWKQGPNTEAFF. As DNA, the CDR3 is TGTGCCTGGAAGCAGGGTCCCAACACTGAAGCTTTCTTT.

The chain employs TRBV9 and TRBJ1-5; D unresolved. Germline V lookup: CDR1 SGDLS, CDR2 YYNGEE. With 0 bases removed from V and 2 bases from J, the gap between germline ends came to 9 bases. The CDR3 totals 15 residues. The CDR3 sequence: CASSVDGVGNQPQHF. The CDR3 nucleotides are TGTGCCAGCAGCGTAGATGGGGTTGGCAATCAGCCCCAGCATTTT. Full variable domain (missing parts from reference TRBV9 and TRBJ1-5): DSGVTQTPKHLITATGQRVTLRCSPRSGDLSVYWYQQSLDQGLQFLIQYYNGEERAKGNILERFSAQQFPDLHSELNLSSLELGDSALYFCASSVDGVGNQPQHFGDGTRLSIL.

The chain carries TRBV4-1 and TRBJ2-1; D tentatively fits TRBD1 or TRBD2 (5 bases each). V was pared by 2 bases and J by 10 bases, with 18 bases between. Germline lookup yields CDR1 MGHRA and CDR2 YSYEKL. The CDR3 covers 15 residues. CDR3 DNA: TGCGCCAGCAGCCAATTGGGCGAGGGGCTGAGAGAGCAGTTCTTC. The encoded protein is CASSQLGEGLREQFF.

V is TRBV4-2 and J is TRBJ1-4, with D tentatively TRBD1 (6 bases). The CDR3 length is 16 residues. Per the germline V gene, CDR1 is LGHNA and CDR2 is YNFKEQ. V was shortened by 4 bases and J by 2 bases, with 14 bases between the two germline ends. DNA of the CDR3: TGTGCCAGCAGCCCTATAAAGGGGGGGACTAATGAAAAACTGTTTTTT. It codes for CASSPIKGGTNEKLFF.